The present T cell receptor beta chain was sequenced within a study of blood T cells in healthy people across ages. The germline V gene encodes CDR1 LGHDT and CDR2 YNNKEL (reference sequence). The trim removed 2 bases at V and 10 bases at J, leaving 7 bases unmatched. The CDR3 totals 14 residues. Findings and limits, study-wide: Without sorted subsets, naive and antigen-experienced compartments could not be conclusively compared. Diversity estimates drawn from one million T cells were deemed underestimates. Among T cells, TCR beta diversity per million cells dropped roughly linearly as age rose.

Alongside a J-beta primer mix, a sample-barcoded 5' primer served in a second PCR lasting 7 to 11 cycles. TCRdb used MiXCR to reprocess the 5' RACE reads, holding one entry per CDR3 protein. The table includes 1.8 million or so distinct CDR3 sequences, about two fifths detected once. As for this clonotype: The target antigen is unknown.

J is TRBJ2-1 and V is TRBV3-1; the match to TRBD2 covers 8 bases. This receptor was taken from a human donor in good health. The sample taken for sequencing was blood. CDR3 DNA sequence: TGTGCCAGCAGCCAAACGCGGGCTAGCGGGGAGCAGTTCTTC. As protein: CASSQTRASGEQFF.